The T cell receptor beta chain under discussion was sequenced for a study of cytomegalovirus exposure and HLA in healthy donors. Findings and limits, study-wide: The authors confirmed in vitro that three CMV-associated chains were specific for CMV antigens. Among TCR beta chains, those listed as cytomegalovirus-associated numbered about 160.

With regard to this clone: Its specificity is unknown.

V lost 0 bases and J lost 2, with 8 bases in between. In germline, CDR1 is WSHSY, CDR2 SAAADI. The CDR3 extends over 14 amino acids. 13 Jbeta primers and 60 Vbeta primers were used for the PCR. The data were produced by immunoSEQ multiplex PCR, yet TCRdb's version contains in-frame clones alone and is incomplete. The table records approximately 150,000 clones, 65% to 80% of them present only once. The specimen was PBMCs. The chain combines TRBV10-2 with TRBJ2-7; D uncertain. The source of this sequence is a man aged 40-50 years in good health and CMV-seropositive. The CDR3 nucleotides are TGCGCCAGCAGTGAGTCCCGTACACCCTACGAGCAGTACTTC. Encoded protein: CASSESRTPYEQYF.